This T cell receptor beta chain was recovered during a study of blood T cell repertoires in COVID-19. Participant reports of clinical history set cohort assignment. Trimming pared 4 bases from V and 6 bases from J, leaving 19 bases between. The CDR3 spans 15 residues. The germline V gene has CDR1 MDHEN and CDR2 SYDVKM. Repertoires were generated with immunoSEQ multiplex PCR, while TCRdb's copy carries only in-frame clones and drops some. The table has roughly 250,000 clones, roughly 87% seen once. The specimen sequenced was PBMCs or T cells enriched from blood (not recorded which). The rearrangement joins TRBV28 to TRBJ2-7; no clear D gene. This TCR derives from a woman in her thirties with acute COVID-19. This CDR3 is CASSSDPSPTGEQYF. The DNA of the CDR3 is TGTGCCAGCAGTTCCGATCCAAGTCCCACCGGCGAGCAGTACTTC. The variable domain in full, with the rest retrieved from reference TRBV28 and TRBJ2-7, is DVKVTQSSRYLVKRTGEKVFLECVQDMDHENMFWYRQDPGLGLRLIYFSYDVKMKEKGDIPEGYSVSREKKERFSLILESASTNQTSMYLCASSSDPSPTGEQYFGPGTRLTVT.